This TCR beta chain was recorded in a study of shared clonotypes between healthy human individuals. For the study at large: Used for every donor were three CD4 naive, three CD4 memory, two CD8 naive and one CD8 memory plate.

Terminally differentiated effector memory CD45RA+ cells were excluded from the naive CD8 cells, which were CD45RO-negative and positively selected for CCR7. Trimming left V 3 bases short and J 6 bases short, with 26 bases between. Germline CDR1 MGHRA, CDR2 YSYEKL. CDR3 length: 18 residues. This table comes from immunoSEQ multiplex PCR, and its TCRdb copy is limited to in-frame clones, with some not included. The repertoire holds about 2.1 million clones, 80% to 95% seen once, with about 1.7% in the top ten. The count of this clone is one. Sequencing was carried out using naive CD8+ T cells from PBMCs. The gene calls are TRBV4-1 and TRBJ1-1; D may be TRBD1 (6 bases). The receptor's source is a man aged 18 to 29 in good health. Some clones in this sample may be carry-over from other donors' samples. CDR3 amino acids: CASSQIRATQGREPEAFF. The CDR3, as DNA: TGCGCCAGCAGCCAGATACGGGCGACTCAGGGGCGGGAGCCTGAAGCTTTCTTT.